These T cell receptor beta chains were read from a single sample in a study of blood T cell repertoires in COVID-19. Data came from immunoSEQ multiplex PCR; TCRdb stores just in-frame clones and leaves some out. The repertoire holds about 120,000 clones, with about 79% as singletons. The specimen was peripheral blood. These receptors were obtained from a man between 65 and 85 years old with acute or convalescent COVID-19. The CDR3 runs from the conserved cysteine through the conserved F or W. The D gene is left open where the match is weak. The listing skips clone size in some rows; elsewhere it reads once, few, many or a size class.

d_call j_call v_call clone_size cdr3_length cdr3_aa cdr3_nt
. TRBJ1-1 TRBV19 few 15 CASTRGLALNTEAFF TGTGCCAGTACAAGGGGCCTCGCCCTGAACACTGAAGCTTTCTTT
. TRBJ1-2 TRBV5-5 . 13 CASSLSGSYGYTF TGTGCCAGCAGCTTGTCGGGGAGCTATGGCTACACCTTC
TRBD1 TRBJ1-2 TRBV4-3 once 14 CASSQRTGGDGYTF TGCGCCAGCAGCCAAAGGACAGGGGGCGATGGCTACACCTTC
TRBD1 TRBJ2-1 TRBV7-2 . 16 CASSFVGGQGYNEQFF TGTGCCAGCAGCTTCGTTGGGGGACAGGGTTACAATGAGCAGTTCTTC
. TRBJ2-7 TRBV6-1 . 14 CASSEQTASYEQYF TGTGCCAGCAGTGAGCAGACAGCCTCCTACGAGCAGTACTTC
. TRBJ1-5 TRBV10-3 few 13 CASQGRESQPQHF TGTGCCTCACAAGGCAGGGAATCTCAGCCCCAGCATTTT
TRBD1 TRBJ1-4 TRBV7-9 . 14 CASSRGQGREKLFF TGTGCCAGCAGCCGAGGACAGGGCAGAGAAAAACTGTTTTTT
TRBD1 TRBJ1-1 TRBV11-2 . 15 CASSSSDRGNTEAFF TGTGCCAGCAGCTCATCAGACAGGGGGAACACTGAAGCTTTCTTT
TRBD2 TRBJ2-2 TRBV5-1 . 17 CASSPGLARGRTGELFF TGCGCCAGCAGCCCGGGACTAGCGAGGGGTCGCACCGGGGAGCTGTTTTTT
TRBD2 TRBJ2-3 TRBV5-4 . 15 CASNLNSGGTDTQYF TGTGCCAGCAACTTGAATAGCGGGGGCACAGATACGCAGTATTTT
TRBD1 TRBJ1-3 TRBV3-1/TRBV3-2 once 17 CASSLKPGQGSGNTIYF TGTGCCAGCAGCCTTAAACCGGGACAGGGTTCTGGAAACACCATATATTTT
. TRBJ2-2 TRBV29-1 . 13 CSVRMGNTGELFF TGCAGCGTGAGGATGGGGAACACCGGGGAGCTGTTTTTT
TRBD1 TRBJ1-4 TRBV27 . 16 CASSTQRQGYNEKLFF TGTGCCAGCAGTACCCAACGACAGGGCTATAATGAAAAACTGTTTTTT
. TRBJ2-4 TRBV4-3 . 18 CASSQEVAGTLAKNIQYF TGCGCCAGCAGCCAAGAGGTGGCGGGAACTCTAGCCAAAAACATTCAGTACTTC
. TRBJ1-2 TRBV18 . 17 CASSPRGGGASGSGYTF TGTGCCAGCTCACCACGAGGGGGGGGCGCGAGCGGAAGTGGCTACACCTTC
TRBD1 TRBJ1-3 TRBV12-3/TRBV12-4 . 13 CASSGTARNTIYF TGTGCCAGCAGCGGGACAGCACGAAACACCATATATTTT
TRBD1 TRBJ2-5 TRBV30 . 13 CAWGVQGEETQYF TGTGCCTGGGGAGTTCAGGGGGAAGAGACCCAGTACTTC
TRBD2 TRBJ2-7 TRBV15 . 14 CATSRGLAGYEQYF TGTGCCACCAGCAGAGGACTAGCGGGGTACGAGCAGTACTTC
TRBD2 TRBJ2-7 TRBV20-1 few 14 CSASVSGGSYEQYF TGCAGTGCTAGTGTGAGCGGGGGCAGCTACGAGCAGTACTTC
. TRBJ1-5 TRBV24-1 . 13 CATRGCSNQPQHF TGTGCCACCAGGGGCTGTAGCAATCAGCCCCAGCATTTT
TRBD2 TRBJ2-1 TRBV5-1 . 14 CASSGLGAYNEQFF TGCGCCAGCAGCGGACTAGGGGCCTACAATGAGCAGTTCTTC
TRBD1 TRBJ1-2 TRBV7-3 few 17 CASSRSPTGTGVEGYTF TGTGCCAGCAGCCGGTCCCCAACCGGGACAGGGGTGGAAGGCTACACCTTC
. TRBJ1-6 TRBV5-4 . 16 CAIPSRGGDSNSPLHF TGTGCCATCCCGTCACGGGGGGGCGATTCTAATTCACCCCTCCACTTT
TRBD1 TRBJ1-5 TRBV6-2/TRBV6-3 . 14 CASSDRGSNQPQHF TGTGCCAGCAGTGACAGGGGGAGCAATCAGCCCCAGCATTTT
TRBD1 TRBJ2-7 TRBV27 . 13 CASRGQGAGEQYF TGTGCCAGCAGAGGACAGGGGGCTGGTGAGCAGTACTTC
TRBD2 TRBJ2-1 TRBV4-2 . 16 CASSQDPRTSFDEQFF TGTGCCAGCAGCCAAGATCCCCGGACTAGCTTCGATGAGCAGTTCTTC
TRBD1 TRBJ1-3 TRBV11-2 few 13 CASSTDRVNTIYF TGTGCCAGCAGCACGGACAGGGTGAACACCATATATTTT
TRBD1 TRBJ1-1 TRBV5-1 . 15 CASSPGPKGARSAFF TGCGCCAGCAGTCCGGGACCCAAGGGGGCGCGATCTGCTTTCTTT
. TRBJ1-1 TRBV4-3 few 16 CASSQAPGTKVTEAFF TGCGCCAGCAGCCAAGCCCCCGGGACAAAGGTAACTGAAGCTTTCTTT
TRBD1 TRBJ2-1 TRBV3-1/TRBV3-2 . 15 CASSNRDRRHNEQFF TGTGCCAGCAGCAACCGGGACAGGCGTCACAATGAGCAGTTCTTC
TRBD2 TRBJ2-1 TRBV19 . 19 CASSFPGTSGGYSYNEQFF TGTGCCAGTAGCTTTCCCGGGACTAGCGGGGGATACTCCTACAATGAGCAGTTCTTC
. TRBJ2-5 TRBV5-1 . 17 CASSLGTMTSSGETQYF TGCGCCAGCAGCTTGGGTACCATGACTAGTTCCGGGGAGACCCAGTACTTC
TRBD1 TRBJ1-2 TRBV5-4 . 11 CAGGDRYGYTF TGTGCCGGAGGGGACAGATATGGCTACACCTTC
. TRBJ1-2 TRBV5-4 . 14 CASSLDIKNYGYTF TGTGCCAGCAGCTTGGACATCAAGAACTATGGCTACACCTTC